This T cell receptor (beta chain) is from a study of shared clonotypes between healthy human individuals. Background on the study: Three plates were used per donor for CD4 naive, three for CD4 memory, two for CD8 naive and one for CD8 memory. The study, taken as a whole, reports: Some clonotypes were shared by all four sorted-subset donors, while others were not shared. The non-shared ones had lower generation probabilities than the shared ones.

With V trimmed by 3 bases and J by 8 bases, 9 bases remained unmatched. The germline V gene encodes CDR1 MNHEY and CDR2 SVGAGI. The CDR3 length is 16 residues. Note on this clone: Its target is not known.

Division of CD4+ cells produced a CD45RA+ naive subset and a CD45RA-negative memory subset. An assay was performed, and its level was deep. Some clones are missing from TCRdb's copy, which holds only in-frame ones; the method was immunoSEQ multiplex PCR. In the table there are over a million clones, about 84% of which are singletons. The chain uses TRBV6-5 and TRBJ2-1; 11 bases align to TRBD2. Sequencing was done on a sample of memory CD4+ T cells from PBMCs. Regarding subset: CD45RA-negative fraction. The TCR sequence derives from a man between 18 and 35 years old in good health. Some clones in this sample may be carry-over from other donors' samples. For the CDR3, the DNA is TGTGCCAGCAGTTATAAGGGTAGCGGGAGGGCCTATGAGCAGTTCTTC. Protein: CASSYKGSGRAYEQFF.